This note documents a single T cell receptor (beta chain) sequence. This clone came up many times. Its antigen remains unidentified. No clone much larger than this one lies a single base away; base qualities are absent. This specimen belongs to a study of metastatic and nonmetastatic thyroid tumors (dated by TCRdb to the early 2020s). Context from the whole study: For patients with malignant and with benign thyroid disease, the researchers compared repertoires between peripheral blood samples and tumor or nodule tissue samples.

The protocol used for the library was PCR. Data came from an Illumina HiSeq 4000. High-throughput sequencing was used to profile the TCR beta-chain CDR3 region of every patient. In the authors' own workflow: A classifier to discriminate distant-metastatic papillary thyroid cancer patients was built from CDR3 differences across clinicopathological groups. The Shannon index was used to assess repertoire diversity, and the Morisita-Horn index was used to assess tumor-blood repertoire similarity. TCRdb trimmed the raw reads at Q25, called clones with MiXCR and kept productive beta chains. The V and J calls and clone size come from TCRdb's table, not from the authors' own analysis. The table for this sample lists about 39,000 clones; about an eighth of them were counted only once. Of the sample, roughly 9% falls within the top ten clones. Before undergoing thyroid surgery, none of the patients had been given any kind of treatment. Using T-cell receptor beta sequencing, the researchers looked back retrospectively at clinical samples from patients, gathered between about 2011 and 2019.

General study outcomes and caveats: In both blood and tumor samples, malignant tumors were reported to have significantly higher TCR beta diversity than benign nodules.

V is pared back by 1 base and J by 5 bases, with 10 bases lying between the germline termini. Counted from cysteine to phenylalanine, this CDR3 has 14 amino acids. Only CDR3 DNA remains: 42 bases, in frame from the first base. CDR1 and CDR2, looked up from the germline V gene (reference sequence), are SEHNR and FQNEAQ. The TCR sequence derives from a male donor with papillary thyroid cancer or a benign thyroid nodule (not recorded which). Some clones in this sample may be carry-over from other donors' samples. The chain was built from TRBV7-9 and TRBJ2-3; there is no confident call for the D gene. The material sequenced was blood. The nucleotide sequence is TGTGCCAGCAGCTTAGGTGTGGGTATAGATACGCAGTATTTT. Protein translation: CASSLGVGIDTQYF.